Below are 9 T cell receptor beta chains sequenced from a single sample in a study of Tregs in tolerant kidney transplant recipients. The protocol was immunoSEQ multiplex PCR, while the TCRdb copy is restricted to in-frame clones and leaves out a portion. Here the sample spans approximately 67,000 clones, around 90% being singletons. The sequences come from CD8+ T cells from blood, collected before the transplant. The origin of the receptors is a human donor who received a combined kidney and bone marrow transplant.

DNA for the CDR3: TGCGCCAGCAGCCACCCCCGGGACAGGAGCCTCTATGGCTACACCTTC. Translation: CASSHPRDRSLYGYTF. This sequence joins TRBV5-1 and TRBJ1-2, with 8 nucleotides matching TRBD1. Germline V gene lookup returns CDR1 SGHRS and CDR2 YFSETQ. The ends lost 4 bases at V and 4 bases at J; junction bases unmatched: 12. CDR3 length equals 16 residues. Supplemented by reference TRBV5-1 and TRBJ1-2, the full variable domain reads KAGVTQTPRYLIKTRGQQVTLSCSPISGHRSVSWYQQTPGQGLQFLFEYFSETQRNKGNFPGRFSGRQFSNSRSEMNVSTLELGDSALYLCASSHPRDRSLYGYTFGSGTRLTVV.

The chain uses TRBV5-4 and TRBJ2-1; TRBD2 matches 7 bases. CDR3 size: 16 residues. CDR1 SGHNT and CDR2 YYREEE come from the germline V gene (reference sequence). V lost 0 bases, J lost 4 bases, and 7 bases stayed unmatched. The CDR3 spells CASSLASLAAYNEQFF. CDR3 DNA sequence: TGTGCCAGCAGCTTGGCAAGCCTAGCGGCGTACAATGAGCAGTTCTTC.

This clone was picked up one time. V usage is TRBV27 and J usage is TRBJ2-7, with D perhaps TRBD1 (6 bases). Trimming removed 5 bases from V and 6 bases from J, with 23 bases in between. Germline assignment: CDR1 MNHEY and CDR2 SMNVEV (reference sequence). CDR3 length: 16 amino acids. CDR3 sequence: CASSPSRGNRGSEQYF. In nucleotides, the CDR3 is TGTGCCAGCAGTCCGTCGAGGGGGAATCGCGGCAGCGAGCAGTACTTC.

This clone was seen just once. This rearrangement joins TRBV4-2 to TRBJ2-7; 12 nucleotides agree with TRBD2. CDR1 and CDR2 (germline): LGHNA, YNFKEQ. This CDR3 has 17 amino acids. V gave up 0 bases and J gave up 2 bases; unmatched junction bases: 5. CDR3 amino acids: CASSQEGLAGGPYEQYF. The CDR3 coding sequence is TGTGCCAGCAGCCAAGAAGGCCTAGCGGGAGGGCCCTACGAGCAGTACTTC.

The chain has TRBV7-9 and TRBJ1-2; 7 nucleotides agree with TRBD1. This CDR3 spans 15 amino acids. Germline V gives CDR1 SEHNR, CDR2 FQNEAQ (reference sequence). Unmatched junction bases numbered 10, after V lost 5 bases and J lost 4 bases. In nucleotides, the CDR3 is TGTGCCAGCAGCCCATTCCGACAGGGAGGCTATGGCTACACCTTC. Protein product: CASSPFRQGGYGYTF.

The chain joins TRBV4-3 to TRBJ2-5; 7 nucleotides agree with TRBD2. This CDR3 has 15 amino acids. J was trimmed by 6 bases and V by 0 bases; bases with no gene match: 7. The germline CDR1 and CDR2 sequences are LGHNA and YSLEER. In DNA form, the CDR3 reads TGCGCCAGCAGCCAAGATCCGGGGGGAGGAAAGACCCAGTACTTC. Protein: CASSQDPGGGKTQYF.

The CDR3: CATTLGEAEQFF. Written as DNA, the CDR3 is TGTGCCACCACCCTAGGGGAAGCTGAGCAGTTCTTC. J is TRBJ2-1 and V is TRBV6-1; perhaps TRBD1 as D (5 bases). The CDR3 is made up of 12 amino acids. Trimming removed 10 bases from V and 9 bases from J, with 16 bases in between. The V gene's germline CDR1 is MNHNS and CDR2 SASEGT.

This chain links TRBV27 with TRBJ1-4, with a tentative D call TRBD1 (6 bases). Trimming removed 6 bases at V and 6 bases at J, with 17 bases between. The CDR3 loop spans 15 amino acids. The germline gives CDR1 MNHEY, CDR2 SMNVEV (reference sequence). The CDR3 DNA is TGTGCCAGCAGCCAGAACCCCACAGGGCATGAAAAACTGTTTTTT. It is translated as CASSQNPTGHEKLFF.

This chain uses TRBV7-2 with TRBJ2-1; the match to TRBD2 covers 8 bases. CDR3 length: 16 amino acids. Germline CDR1 SGHTA, CDR2 FQGNSA. The junction had 5 bases not matched to a gene; V was cut back by 2 bases and J by 2 bases. Written as DNA, the CDR3 is TGTGCCAGCAGCTTACTCTATAGCGGGGCCTACAATGAGCAGTTCTTC. Protein sequence: CASSLLYSGAYNEQFF.